The 10 T cell receptor beta chains below all came from one sample that was sequenced in a study of blood T cell repertoires in COVID-19. The table came from immunoSEQ multiplex PCR; TCRdb's copy has only in-frame clones and leaves some out. The sample comprises roughly 200,000 clones, less than 90% of which are singletons, and about 4.7% rests with the top ten. Sequencing input: PBMCs or T cells enriched from blood (not recorded which). The receptor source for this set is a woman between 25 and 40 years old who had been exposed to COVID-19.

The V call is TRBV10-2, the J call TRBJ2-5; weak D call: TRBD1 (5 bases). The V end was cut by 6 bases, the J end by 1 base, with 6 bases between. The CDR3 is made up of 12 amino acids. Looked up from germline, CDR1 is WSHSY and CDR2 is SAAADI. CDR3 coding DNA: TGCGCCAGCAGCCAGGGCCAAGAGACCCAGTACTTC. It is translated as CASSQGQETQYF.

This CDR3 reads CASSPGQPEGGVGNQPQHF. CDR3 nucleotides: TGTGCCAGCAGCCCCGGCCAACCAGAGGGCGGGGTTGGCAATCAGCCCCAGCATTTT. J is TRBJ1-5 and V is TRBV7-3; D remains ambiguous. Trimming cost V 5 bases and J 2 bases, with 25 bases left between them. This CDR3 has 19 residues. Germline CDR1 reads SGHTA; CDR2 reads FQGTGA.

DNA of the CDR3: TGCGCCAGCAGCTGGGGACAGGAAGTAGCCTACGAGCAGTACTTC. It translates to CASSWGQEVAYEQYF. This chain joins TRBV5-1 and TRBJ2-7, with 8 bases fitting TRBD1. The germline V gene has CDR1 SGHRS and CDR2 YFSETQ. The CDR3 extends over 15 amino acids. V lost 3 bases, J lost 2 bases, and 7 bases stayed unmatched. The variable domain in full, with the rest retrieved from reference TRBV5-1 and TRBJ2-7, is KAGVTQTPRYLIKTRGQQVTLSCSPISGHRSVSWYQQTPGQGLQFLFEYFSETQRNKGNFPGRFSGRQFSNSRSEMNVSTLELGDSALYLCASSWGQEVAYEQYFGPGTRLTVT.

This chain connects TRBV2 to TRBJ2-1, with 13 positions matching TRBD2. Germline-derived CDR1 and CDR2 are SNHLY and FYNNEI. The CDR3 length is 14 residues. V gave up 7 bases and J gave up 7 bases; unmatched junction bases: 4. The CDR3 DNA follows: TGTGCCAGCATACTAGCGGGGGGGCGTAATGAGCAGTTCTTC. It specifies CASILAGGRNEQFF. The full variable domain, in which reference TRBV2 and TRBJ2-1 provide the parts outside the CDR3, is EPEVTQTPSHQVTQMGQEVILRCVPISNHLYFYWYRQILGQKVEFLVSFYNNEISEKSEIFDDQFSVERPDGSNFTLKIRSTKLEDSAMYFCASILAGGRNEQFFGPGTRLTVL.

This chain connects TRBV19 to TRBJ2-3; 10 positions agree with TRBD1. Trimming removed 1 base from V and 6 bases from J; junction bases left unmatched: 4. In germline, CDR1 is LNHDA, CDR2 SQIVND (reference sequence). This CDR3 comprises 15 residues. Here the CDR3 DNA reads TGTGCCAGTAGTATAGGGGACAGGGGCAGCGATACGCAGTATTTT. It yields the protein CASSIGDRGSDTQYF.

The chain recombines TRBV12-5 with TRBJ2-7; 9 positions agree with TRBD1. This CDR3 contains 14 residues. Germline CDR1 and CDR2: LGHNT and FRNRAP. With 5 bases clipped from V and 4 bases from J, the junction kept 6 bases outside the gene matches. In DNA form, the CDR3 reads TGTGCTAGTGGTAGGGACAGGGTGGGGTACGAGCAGTACTTC. The encoded protein is CASGRDRVGYEQYF.

The chain is built from TRBV5-1 and TRBJ2-7; 7 bases agree with TRBD1. CDR3 length equals 15 residues. From germline, CDR1 is SGHRS and CDR2 YFSETQ. The ends lost 3 bases at V and 3 bases at J; junction bases unmatched: 9. CDR3 nucleotides: TGCGCCAGCAGCTCAACGGGGACAGCGAGCTACGAGCAGTACTTC. Translating it yields CASSSTGTASYEQYF.

For the CDR3, the DNA is TGTGCCAGCAGTTACTGGGGGGATGACTACACCTTC. Amino acids: CASSYWGDDYTF. V usage is TRBV6-5 and J usage is TRBJ1-2; D might be TRBD1 (5 bases). V was trimmed by 1 base and J by 10 bases, leaving 10 bases between them. Germline V gene data show CDR1 as MNHEY and CDR2 as SVGAGI. This CDR3 contains 12 residues.

The chain uses TRBV10-3 and TRBJ2-1; D possibly corresponds to TRBD1 (5 bases). The V end was cut by 7 bases, the J end by 6 bases, with 10 bases between. Germline V gene sequence: CDR1 ENHRY, CDR2 SYGVKD. The CDR3 has 12 amino acids. The CDR3 DNA reads as TGTGCCATCAAATGGCAGGGCAATGAGCAGTTCTTC. It encodes CAIKWQGNEQFF.

This chain joins TRBV28 and TRBJ1-6, with TRBD1 matching over 9 bases. V shed 6 bases and J 1 base; nucleotides not matched to a gene: 7. CDR1 is MDHEN and CDR2 is SYDVKM in the germline V gene. This CDR3 has 17 amino acids. The CDR3 nucleotides read TGTGCCAGCAGGGCCGACAGGGGGAGGTCCTATAATTCACCCCTCCACTTT. Translated, it gives CASRADRGRSYNSPLHF.